The 6 T cell receptor beta chains below were found in one sample sequenced in a study of blood T cell repertoires in COVID-19. Only in-frame clones appear in the TCRdb table, and some are missing; sequencing was by immunoSEQ multiplex PCR. The sample includes a few hundred thousand clones, about 86% of them seen just once. Sequencing input: peripheral blood. The receptors stem from a woman in her forties or fifties with acute or convalescent COVID-19.

The genes are TRBV7-9 and TRBJ1-4, with D perhaps TRBD1 (6 bases). There are 16 residues in the CDR3. V was shortened by 4 bases and J by 0 bases, with 12 bases between the two germline ends. CDR1 is SEHNR, CDR2 FQNEAQ, per germline (reference sequence). CDR3 coding DNA: TGTGCCAGCAGCTCTAGGGGGAGTACAACTAATGAAAAACTGTTTTTT. Residues: CASSSRGSTTNEKLFF.

V usage is TRBV11-2 and J usage is TRBJ1-3, with 7 bases matching TRBD1. CDR1 is SGHAT, CDR2 FQNNGV, per germline. This CDR3 has 15 amino acids. V dropped 1 base and J dropped 4; count of bases not matched to a gene: 4. The CDR3 nucleotides are TGTGCCAGCAGCTTAGTAACAGGGGCGGGAAACACCATATATTTT. Translating it yields CASSLVTGAGNTIYF.

This clone has only a few counts. J is TRBJ1-5 and V is TRBV2; the D is unclear. The CDR3 has 12 amino acids. The V gene lost 7 bases and the J gene lost 4 bases, with 8 bases spanning the gap. The germline V gene encodes CDR1 SNHLY and CDR2 FYNNEI. The CDR3 sequence: CASKERNQPQHF. Here the CDR3 DNA reads TGTGCCAGCAAAGAGCGGAATCAGCCCCAGCATTTT.

This chain links TRBV19 with TRBJ1-2; perhaps TRBD1 as D (5 bases). The CDR3 covers 11 residues. Deletions cut 8 bases from V and 7 bases from J, with 11 bases between. CDR1 and CDR2 from the germline V gene are LNHDA and SQIVND (reference sequence). The CDR3 protein is CASANGGGYTF. The CDR3 DNA sequence: TGTGCCAGTGCTAACGGGGGTGGCTACACCTTC.

This clone is a singleton in its sample. The gene calls are TRBV12-3 or TRBV12-4 and TRBJ2-1; TRBD2 might be the D (5 bases). Between the trimmed V and J ends, which lost 7 bases and 7 bases, there was a span of 11 bases. The CDR3 extends over 12 amino acids. Written as DNA, the CDR3 is TGTGCCAGCACCCGCCCGGGAAATGAGCAGTTCTTC. It codes for CASTRPGNEQFF.

This rearrangement joins TRBV2 to TRBJ1-2; no definite D call. The germline V gene has CDR1 SNHLY and CDR2 FYNNEI. V was cut by 7 bases and J by 6 bases, with 15 bases left in between. The CDR3 spans 13 residues. CDR3 in DNA: TGTGCCAGCATTTCCGACGGGGAGAATGGCTACACCTTC. As protein: CASISDGENGYTF.